This entry concerns a single TCR beta chain. Its antigen remains unidentified. The CDR3 has 15 amino acids. V lost 5 bases and J lost 0, with 10 bases in between. Germline V gives CDR1 SEHNR, CDR2 FQNEAQ (reference sequence). The PCR was carried out with 60 Vbeta primers and 13 Jbeta primers. TCRdb's table, derived via immunoSEQ multiplex PCR, lists solely in-frame clones and lacks some. This repertoire shows 100,000 or so clones, about 70% found once; its top ten account for 4.5% to 5%. The source of the sample is a study of cytomegalovirus exposure and HLA in healthy donors. Overall study results and limits: It was 150 or so TCR beta chains that were listed as cytomegalovirus-associated. The likely explanation for a cluster of highly shared sequence variants was sequencing artifact.

These donors counted as nominally healthy when sampled, but unrecorded immune exposures were likely. The chain carries TRBV7-9 and TRBJ1-4; D remains ambiguous. The receptor's source is a woman in her late teens or twenties in good health and CMV-seropositive. Specimen: PBMCs. The DNA for the CDR3 is TGTGCCAGCAGCCGAGGGCTCGCAACTAATGAAAAACTGTTTTTT. It specifies CASSRGLATNEKLFF.